At least ten counts were recorded for the clone carrying this T cell receptor beta chain. The antigen is unknown. The lymph nodes were axillary draining lymph nodes from breast cancer patients. The data were obtained in a study of breast tumors, draining lymph nodes, adjacent tissues. Study findings and constraints: The lymph node origin of tumor T cells was framed as consistent with a hypothesis, not demonstrated.

TCRdb passed the multiplex PCR reads through MiXCR, listing each CDR3 protein once. The repertoire consists of 150,000 to 200,000 distinct CDR3 sequences, with around a third occurring once and the leading ten covering 4% to 5.5%. Germline assignment: CDR1 SQVTM and CDR2 ANQGSEA. CDR3 length: 12 amino acids. Trimming removed 7 bases from V and 4 bases from J; junction bases left unmatched: 7. The sequence was collected from a female donor with breast cancer. Some clones in this sample may be carry-over from other donors' samples. V usage is TRBV29-1 and J usage is TRBJ2-7; 7 bases map to TRBD1. The specimen sequenced was axillary lymph node tissue. DNA of the CDR3: TGCAGCGCAACGACAGGGTCTTACGAGCAGTACTTC. It encodes CSATTGSYEQYF.